The clone carrying this TCR beta chain was counted only a few times. Its matching antigen is unknown. CDR1 is KGHSH, CDR2 LQKENI, per germline. Losses at the gene ends were 6 bases for V and 6 bases for J; bases not matched to a gene: 13. This CDR3 contains 17 residues. Investigators reverse transcribed all isolated RNA, so they sequenced expressed TCRB transcripts. Sequencing used immunoSEQ multiplex PCR; TCRdb keeps in-frame clones, though not all of them. The sample holds more than 250,000 clones, 24% seen once. The data stem from a study of beta chain features in type 1 diabetes. Each donor gave one heparinised blood draw averaging approximately 120 mL. It was via CD45RO/CCR7/CD25/CD127/CD95/CD27 that CD4+ naive, central memory, regulatory and stem cell-like memory cells were sorted. General study points: In comparison with healthy donors, patients had naive, central memory and Treg TCRB repertoires that appeared more similar. Because the template was cDNA, high-expressing cells might be over-represented. TCRB CDR3 length was moderately but significantly reduced in all four CD4+ subsets of Type 1 diabetes patients.

The chain joins TRBV18 to TRBJ2-1, with 11 bases matching TRBD2. Sample: naive CD4+ T cells from blood. The receptor's source is a woman aged 25 to 45 with type 1 diabetes. CDR3 in DNA: TGTGCCAGCTCGACCGGGACTAGCGGACCCTCAACCAATGAGCAGTTCTTC. Protein: CASSTGTSGPSTNEQFF.